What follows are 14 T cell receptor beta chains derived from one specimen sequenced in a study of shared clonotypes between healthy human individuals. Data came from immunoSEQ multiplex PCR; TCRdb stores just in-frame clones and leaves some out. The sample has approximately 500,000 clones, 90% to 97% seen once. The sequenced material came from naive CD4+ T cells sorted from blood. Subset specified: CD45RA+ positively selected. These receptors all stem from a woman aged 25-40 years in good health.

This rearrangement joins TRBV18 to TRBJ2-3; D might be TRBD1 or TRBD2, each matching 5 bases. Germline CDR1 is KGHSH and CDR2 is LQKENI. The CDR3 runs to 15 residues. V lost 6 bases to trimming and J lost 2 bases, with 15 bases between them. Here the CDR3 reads CASSYGAGYTDTQYF. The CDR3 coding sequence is TGTGCCAGCTCTTACGGGGCGGGTTACACAGATACGCAGTATTTT. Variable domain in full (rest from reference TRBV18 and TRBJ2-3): NAGVMQNPRHLVRRRGQEARLRCSPMKGHSHVYWYRQLPEEGLKFMVYLQKENIIDESGMPKERFSAEFPKEGPSILRIQQVVRGDSAAYFCASSYGAGYTDTQYFGPGTRLTVL.

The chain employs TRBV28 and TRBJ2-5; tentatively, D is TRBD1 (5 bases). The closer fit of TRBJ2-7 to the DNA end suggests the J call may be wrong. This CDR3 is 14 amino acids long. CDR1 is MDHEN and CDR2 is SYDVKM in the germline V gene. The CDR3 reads CASKLQELSYEQYF. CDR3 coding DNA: TGTGCCAGCAAGTTACAGGAGCTAAGTTACGAGCAGTACTTC.

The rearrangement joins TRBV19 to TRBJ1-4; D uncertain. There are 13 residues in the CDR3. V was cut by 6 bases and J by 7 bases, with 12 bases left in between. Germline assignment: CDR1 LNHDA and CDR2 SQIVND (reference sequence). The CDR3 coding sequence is TGTGCCAGTAGGGAGTCACATACTGAAAAACTGTTTTTT. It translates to CASRESHTEKLFF. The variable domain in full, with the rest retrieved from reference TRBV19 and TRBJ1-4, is DGGITQSPKYLFRKEGQNVTLSCEQNLNHDAMYWYRQDPGQGLRLIYYSQIVNDFQKGDIAEGYSVSREKKESFPLTVTSAQKNPTAFYLCASRESHTEKLFFGSGTQLSVL.

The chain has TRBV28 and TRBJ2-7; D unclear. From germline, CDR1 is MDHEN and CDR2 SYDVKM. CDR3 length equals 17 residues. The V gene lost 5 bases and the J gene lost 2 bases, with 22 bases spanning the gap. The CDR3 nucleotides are TGTGCCAGCAGTCCCCTATTCCCACCCTCTTCGGCCTACGAGCAGTACTTC. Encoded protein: CASSPLFPPSSAYEQYF.

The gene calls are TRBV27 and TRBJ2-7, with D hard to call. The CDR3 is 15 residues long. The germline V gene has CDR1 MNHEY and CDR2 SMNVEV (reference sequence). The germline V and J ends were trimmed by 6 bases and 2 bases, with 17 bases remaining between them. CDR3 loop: CASRAFGRLAYEQYF. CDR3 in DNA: TGTGCCAGCAGAGCCTTCGGTAGGCTAGCCTACGAGCAGTACTTC.

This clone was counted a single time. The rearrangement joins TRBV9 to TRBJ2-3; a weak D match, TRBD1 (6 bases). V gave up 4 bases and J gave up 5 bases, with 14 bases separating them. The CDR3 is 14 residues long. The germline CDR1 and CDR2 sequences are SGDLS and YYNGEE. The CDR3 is CASSIRTVEDTQYF. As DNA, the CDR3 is TGTGCCAGCAGCATTCGGACAGTTGAAGATACGCAGTATTTT.

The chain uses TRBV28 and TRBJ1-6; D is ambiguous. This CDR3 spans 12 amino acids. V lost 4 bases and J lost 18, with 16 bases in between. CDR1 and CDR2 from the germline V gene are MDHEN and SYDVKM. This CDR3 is CASSYSEAPRHF. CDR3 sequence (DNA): TGTGCCAGCAGTTATTCGGAGGCCCCACGCCACTTT.

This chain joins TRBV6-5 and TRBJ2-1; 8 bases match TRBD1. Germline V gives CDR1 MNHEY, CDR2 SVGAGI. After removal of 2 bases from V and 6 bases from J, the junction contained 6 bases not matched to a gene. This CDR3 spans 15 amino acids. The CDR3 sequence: CASSYTGGLGNEQFF. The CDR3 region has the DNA TGTGCCAGCAGTTACACAGGGGGTCTAGGCAATGAGCAGTTCTTC.

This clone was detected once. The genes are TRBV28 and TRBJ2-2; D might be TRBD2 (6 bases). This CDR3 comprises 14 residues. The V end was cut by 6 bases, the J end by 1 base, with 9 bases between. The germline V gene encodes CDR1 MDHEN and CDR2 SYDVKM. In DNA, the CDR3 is TGTGCCAGCAGGGAGGGACGGAACACCGGGGAGCTGTTTTTT. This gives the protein CASREGRNTGELFF.

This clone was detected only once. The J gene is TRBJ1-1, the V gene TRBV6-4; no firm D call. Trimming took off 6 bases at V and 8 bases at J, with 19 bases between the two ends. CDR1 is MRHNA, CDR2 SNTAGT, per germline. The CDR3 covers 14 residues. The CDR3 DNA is TGTGCCAGCAGCGAGACGATTTGGGAGATAGAAGCTTTCTTT. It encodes CASSETIWEIEAFF.

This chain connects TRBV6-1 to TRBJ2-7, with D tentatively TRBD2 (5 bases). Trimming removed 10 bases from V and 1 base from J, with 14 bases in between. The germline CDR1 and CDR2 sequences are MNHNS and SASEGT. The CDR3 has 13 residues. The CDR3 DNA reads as TGTGCCACTAGCCGAGACAAGTCCTACGAGCAGTACTTC. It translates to CATSRDKSYEQYF.

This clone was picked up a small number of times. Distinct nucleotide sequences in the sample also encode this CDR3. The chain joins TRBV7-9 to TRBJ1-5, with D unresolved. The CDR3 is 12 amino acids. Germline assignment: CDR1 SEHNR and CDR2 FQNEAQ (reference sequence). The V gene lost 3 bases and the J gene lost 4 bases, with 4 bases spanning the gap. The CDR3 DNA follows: TGTGCCAGCAGCTTGGGAAATCAGCCCCAGCATTTT. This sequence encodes CASSLGNQPQHF.

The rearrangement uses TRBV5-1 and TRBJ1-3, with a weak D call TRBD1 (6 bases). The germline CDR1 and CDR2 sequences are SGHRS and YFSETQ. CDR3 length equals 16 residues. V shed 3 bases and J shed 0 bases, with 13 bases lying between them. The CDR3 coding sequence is TGCGCCAGCAGCTCAGGACAGATCTTCTCTGGAAACACCATATATTTT. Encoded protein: CASSSGQIFSGNTIYF. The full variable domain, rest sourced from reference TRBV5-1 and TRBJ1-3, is KAGVTQTPRYLIKTRGQQVTLSCSPISGHRSVSWYQQTPGQGLQFLFEYFSETQRNKGNFPGRFSGRQFSNSRSEMNVSTLELGDSALYLCASSSGQIFSGNTIYFGEGSWLTVV.

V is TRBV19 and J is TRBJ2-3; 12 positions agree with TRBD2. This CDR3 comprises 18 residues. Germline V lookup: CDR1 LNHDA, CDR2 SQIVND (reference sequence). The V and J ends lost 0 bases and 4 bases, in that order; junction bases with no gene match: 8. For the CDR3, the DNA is TGTGCCAGTAGTATAGATCGACTAGCGGGAGCGTCGGCAGATACGCAGTATTTT. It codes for CASSIDRLAGASADTQYF.